These 31 T cell receptor beta chains originate from one sample sequenced in a study of follicular helper T cells after annual influenza vaccination. The table came from immunoSEQ multiplex PCR; TCRdb's copy has only in-frame clones and leaves some out. The profile covers a few thousand clones, with roughly nine tenths appearing a single time and roughly 1.5% taken by the ten largest. Time point here: 2013-2014 season, 7 days after vaccination. This material consisted of CXCR5+ CD38- circulating T follicular helper cells from blood, taken 7 days after influenza vaccination. Subset reported: circulating Tfh, non-naive CD4+CXCR5+PD-1+ (ICOS+CD38+ or ICOS-CD38-). These receptors all stem from an adult who received the influenza vaccine.

This rearrangement joins TRBV13 to TRBJ1-6, with D possibly being TRBD1 (5 bases). CDR3 length: 16 amino acids. Between the trimmed V and J ends, which lost 6 bases and 0 bases, there was a span of 12 bases. The germline CDR1 and CDR2 sequences are PRHDT and FYEKMQ (reference sequence). CDR3 nucleotides: TGTGCCAGCAGAAGGTGGCAGGGCTCCTATAATTCACCCCTCCACTTT. Amino acids: CASRRWQGSYNSPLHF.

J is TRBJ2-2 and V is TRBV10-3, with 12 bases that match TRBD2. With V trimmed by 2 bases and J by 4 bases, 2 bases remained unmatched. In germline, CDR1 is ENHRY, CDR2 SYGVKD. The CDR3 totals 16 residues. The DNA of the CDR3 is TGTGCCATCAGTGAGAGGGGACTAGCGGGCACCGGGGAGCTGTTTTTT. Translated: CAISERGLAGTGELFF.

The gene calls are TRBV19 and TRBJ1-1; D gene unclear. Trimming removed 5 bases at V and 5 bases at J, with 12 bases between. Per the germline V gene, CDR1 is LNHDA and CDR2 is SQIVND (reference sequence). The CDR3 consists of 13 residues. The CDR3 nucleotides are TGTGCCAGTAGTCCTACCGGAGGGACTGAAGCTTTCTTT. It specifies CASSPTGGTEAFF.

The genes are TRBV19 and TRBJ2-4; TRBD2 is a possible D gene (5 bases). The CDR3 is 13 amino acids. The V gene's germline CDR1 is LNHDA and CDR2 SQIVND (reference sequence). V was clipped by 7 bases and J by 6 bases, with 13 bases between them. CDR3 in amino acids: CASTGPDLNIQYF. Written as DNA, the CDR3 is TGTGCCAGTACTGGCCCGGACTTAAACATTCAGTACTTC.

V usage is TRBV28 and J usage is TRBJ2-5; 10 bases are a match to TRBD2. TRBJ2-7 explains the end of the DNA better; the J call may be wrong. The length of the CDR3 is 17 residues. The germline V gene encodes CDR1 MDHEN and CDR2 SYDVKM. The CDR3 protein is CASSPTSGSQSSYEQYF. CDR3 nucleotide sequence: TGTGCCAGCAGTCCGACTAGCGGGTCCCAAAGCTCCTACGAGCAGTACTTC.

The chain couples TRBV5-1 to TRBJ2-1, with 10 bases identical to TRBD2. CDR3 size: 14 residues. V dropped 7 bases and J dropped 3; count of bases not matched to a gene: 4. Germline V gene lookup returns CDR1 SGHRS and CDR2 YFSETQ. The CDR3 sequence: CASGLAGVYNEQFF. CDR3 coding DNA: TGCGCCAGCGGTCTAGCGGGAGTCTACAATGAGCAGTTCTTC.

This chain links TRBV2 with TRBJ2-2; 8 nucleotides match TRBD2. The V segment lost 6 bases and the J segment 1 base; nucleotides outside the gene matches: 10. Germline CDR1 reads SNHLY; CDR2 reads FYNNEI. This CDR3 comprises 17 residues. Written as DNA, the CDR3 is TGTGCCAGCAGGCCTCAGCGGGGGTCTGTGAACACCGGGGAGCTGTTTTTT. It translates to CASRPQRGSVNTGELFF.

This clone was detected a few times. The J gene is TRBJ2-7, the V gene TRBV14; D might be TRBD1 (5 bases). The CDR3 is 14 residues long. Germline V gene data show CDR1 as SGHDN and CDR2 as FVKESK. Between the trimmed V and J ends, which lost 2 bases and 7 bases, there was a span of 15 bases. CDR3 nucleotides: TGTGCCAGCAGCCAAAGTCAGGGCTACTATGAGCAGTACTTC. Its protein is CASSQSQGYYEQYF.

The gene calls are TRBV30 and TRBJ1-2; no firm D call. The V end was cut by 0 bases, the J end by 5 bases, with 4 bases between. The CDR3 loop spans 11 amino acids. The germline V gene encodes CDR1 GTSNPN and CDR2 SVGIG (reference sequence). The CDR3 nucleotides are TGTGCCTGGAGTGTAGCTTATGGCTACACCTTC. It specifies CAWSVAYGYTF.

The V gene is TRBV19, the J gene TRBJ2-4; TRBD2 agrees at 12 bases. The length of the CDR3 is 16 residues. Germline values: CDR1 LNHDA, CDR2 SQIVND (reference sequence). J gave up 4 bases and V 6 bases, and 7 bases lay outside the gene matches. The CDR3 is CASSATSGGSKNIQYF. For the CDR3, the DNA is TGTGCCAGTAGCGCGACTAGCGGGGGAAGTAAAAACATTCAGTACTTC.

The rearrangement uses TRBV25-1 and TRBJ2-7; the D gene is possibly TRBD2 (5 bases). CDR3 length: 14 amino acids. CDR1 and CDR2 from the germline V gene are MGHDK and SYGVNS. Trimming took off 6 bases at V and 1 base at J, with 13 bases between the two ends. CDR3 residues: CASRGSVGSYEQYF. CDR3 nucleotides: TGTGCCAGCAGGGGGAGTGTAGGATCCTACGAGCAGTACTTC.

The V gene is TRBV4-1, the J gene TRBJ2-1, with a possible D match to TRBD2 (6 bases). The V and J ends lost 2 bases and 0 bases respectively, with 14 bases between them. CDR1 and CDR2 (germline): MGHRA, YSYEKL. This CDR3 has 17 amino acids. CDR3 DNA: TGCGCCAGCAGCCAAATGGGTGGAGGGAGCTCCTACAATGAGCAGTTCTTC. Its translation: CASSQMGGGSSYNEQFF.

CDR3 amino acids: CASSQSGGTDTQYF. The CDR3 coding sequence is TGCGCCAGCAGCCAATCAGGGGGCACAGATACGCAGTATTTT. This sequence joins TRBV4-1 and TRBJ2-3; D perhaps matches TRBD1 (6 bases). The CDR3 consists of 14 residues. In germline, CDR1 is MGHRA, CDR2 YSYEKL. Trimming pared 2 bases from V and 1 base from J, leaving 7 bases between.

The rearrangement uses TRBV9 and TRBJ1-3, with TRBD1 matching 9 bases. The junction had 13 bases not matched to a gene; V was cut back by 9 bases and J by 0 bases. The CDR3 extends over 17 amino acids. The germline CDR1 and CDR2 sequences are SGDLS and YYNGEE. CDR3 sequence: CAIRDRATLDSGNTIYF. The DNA for the CDR3 is TGTGCCATACGGGACAGGGCAACCTTAGACTCTGGAAACACCATATATTTT. Complete variable domain (other parts from reference TRBV9 and TRBJ1-3): DSGVTQTPKHLITATGQRVTLRCSPRSGDLSVYWYQQSLDQGLQFLIQYYNGEERAKGNILERFSAQQFPDLHSELNLSSLELGDSALYFCAIRDRATLDSGNTIYFGEGSWLTVV.

This clone was observed once. The chain uses TRBV11-2 and TRBJ2-7; 7 nucleotides agree with TRBD1. CDR3 length: 13 residues. The J segment lost 2 bases and the V segment lost 6 bases, leaving 4 bases of the junction unmatched. The germline V gene encodes CDR1 SGHAT and CDR2 FQNNGV. The chain's CDR3 is CASRPTGAYEQYF. CDR3 DNA sequence: TGTGCCAGCAGGCCAACAGGGGCCTACGAGCAGTACTTC.

The chain uses TRBV4-2 and TRBJ1-3; no definite D call. The germline CDR1 and CDR2 sequences are LGHNA and YNFKEQ. This CDR3 has 16 amino acids. V shed 4 bases and J shed 0 bases, with 13 bases lying between them. The CDR3 coding sequence is TGTGCCAGCAGCCTAGACCGGGATCTCTCTGGAAACACCATATATTTT. Its translation is CASSLDRDLSGNTIYF.

DNA of the CDR3: TGTGCCAGCAGCTTAGTTTCAGGGGGCGGCTTAAGCGAGCAGTACTTC. Translation gives CASSLVSGGGLSEQYF. The chain is built from TRBV7-8 and TRBJ2-5, with 8 positions matching TRBD1. The last part of the DNA fits TRBJ2-7 better; the J call may be wrong. This CDR3 contains 16 residues. Germline V gives CDR1 SGHVS, CDR2 FQNEAQ.

CDR3 in amino acids: CASSLVFGQGSGGYTF. CDR3 nucleotides: TGTGCCAGCAGCTTAGTGTTCGGGCAGGGTAGTGGTGGCTACACCTTC. The chain combines TRBV7-2 with TRBJ1-2; D is possibly TRBD1 (5 bases). The germline V gene encodes CDR1 SGHTA and CDR2 FQGNSA. Trimming stripped 1 base from V and 7 bases from J, with 19 bases between. The CDR3 consists of 16 residues.

The chain is built from TRBV7-3 and TRBJ1-1, with 9 bases matching TRBD1. CDR1 is SGHTA and CDR2 is FQGTGA in the germline V gene. CDR3 length: 16 residues. V lost 5 bases to trimming and J lost 6 bases; unmatched junction nucleotides: 13. The CDR3 bases are TGTGCCAGCAGCCCCCTACCGGGACAGGGCTATTCTGAAGCTTTCTTT. It translates to CASSPLPGQGYSEAFF.

The chain employs TRBV6-1 and TRBJ2-7; TRBD2 aligns across 9 bases. The CDR3 covers 15 residues. The germline gives CDR1 MNHNS, CDR2 SASEGT. V trimming: 7 bases; J trimming: 7 bases; junction bases outside the gene matches: 14. DNA of the CDR3: TGTGCCAGCAAGTCTTTAGCGGGAGCCCCCAAGGAGCAGTACTTC. It yields the protein CASKSLAGAPKEQYF.

This rearrangement joins TRBV5-1 to TRBJ1-1; possible D gene TRBD1, 5 bases. Germline V CDR1 and CDR2: SGHRS, YFSETQ. Trimming stripped 5 bases from V and 1 base from J, with 12 bases between. CDR3 size: 14 residues. The CDR3 reads CASRADRENTEAFF. CDR3 DNA sequence: TGCGCCAGCAGGGCCGACAGAGAGAACACTGAAGCTTTCTTT.

This chain joins TRBV29-1 and TRBJ1-2, with 7 nucleotides matching TRBD1. The CDR3 is 15 amino acids. V lost 0 bases to trimming and J lost 5 bases; unmatched junction nucleotides: 9. CDR1 is SQVTM and CDR2 is ANQGSEA in the germline V gene. The CDR3 DNA is TGCAGCGTTGAAGAGAGGCAGGGGGAGCTTTATGGCTACACCTTC. Translation gives CSVEERQGELYGYTF.

The DNA of the CDR3 is TGTGCCAGCAGCTTTGGACAGCGGACAGATACGCAGTATTTT. Encoded protein: CASSFGQRTDTQYF. The chain is built from TRBV5-5 and TRBJ2-3; maybe TRBD1 (6 bases). The V end lost 2 bases, the J end lost 3 bases, and 10 bases lay between the germline ends. The CDR3 has 14 residues. Germline CDR1 reads SGHKS; CDR2 reads YYEKEE (reference sequence).

This sequence joins TRBV2 and TRBJ2-7; 7 bases are shared with TRBD2. The ends lost 6 bases at V and 6 bases at J; junction bases unmatched: 20. The CDR3 is 17 amino acids. CDR1 is SNHLY and CDR2 is FYNNEI in the germline V gene. The CDR3 reads CASRIDPPGRAGGEQYF. Here the CDR3 DNA reads TGTGCCAGCAGGATCGACCCTCCAGGGAGGGCCGGTGGCGAGCAGTACTTC.

The rearrangement uses TRBV19 and TRBJ2-6, with unresolved D. CDR1 LNHDA and CDR2 SQIVND come from the germline V gene (reference sequence). This CDR3 spans 13 amino acids. The CDR3 region is CAVSASGANVLTF. CDR3 nucleotide sequence: TGTGCTGTAAGCGCCTCTGGGGCCAACGTCCTGACTTTC.

This chain connects TRBV5-1 to TRBJ2-1; 7 bases align to TRBD2. CDR1 SGHRS and CDR2 YFSETQ come from the germline V gene. Trimming took 0 bases from V and 0 from J; bases not matched to a gene: 9. The CDR3 runs 18 residues. The CDR3 loop reads CASSLESSGLSSYNEQFF. The CDR3 DNA reads as TGCGCCAGCAGCTTGGAGTCTAGCGGTCTAAGCTCCTACAATGAGCAGTTCTTC.

This clone was counted a single time. The V call is TRBV19, the J call TRBJ2-2; 7 bases line up with TRBD2. Germline V CDR1 and CDR2: LNHDA, SQIVND (reference sequence). This CDR3 region has 17 residues. V lost 6 bases, J lost 5 bases, and 15 bases stayed unmatched. The CDR3 region has the DNA TGTGCCAGTAGCCCTGGGGGGGGAGCGAGAAAAACCGGGGAGCTGTTTTTT. Its protein is CASSPGGGARKTGELFF. Supplemented by reference TRBV19 and TRBJ2-2, the full variable domain reads DGGITQSPKYLFRKEGQNVTLSCEQNLNHDAMYWYRQDPGQGLRLIYYSQIVNDFQKGDIAEGYSVSREKKESFPLTVTSAQKNPTAFYLCASSPGGGARKTGELFFGEGSRLTVL.

This chain uses TRBV10-3 with TRBJ1-6; a weak D match, TRBD1 (6 bases). CDR3 size: 14 residues. CDR1 ENHRY and CDR2 SYGVKD come from the germline V gene. Trimming cost V 6 bases and J 5 bases, with 11 bases left between them. Here the CDR3 reads CAIRNREDNSPLHF. In DNA, the CDR3 is TGTGCCATCAGGAACAGGGAAGATAATTCACCCCTCCACTTT.

The V gene is TRBV25-1, the J gene TRBJ1-4; 11 bases line up with TRBD1. V gave up 3 bases and J gave up 4 bases; unmatched junction bases: 1. Germline V gene data show CDR1 as MGHDK and CDR2 as SYGVNS. The CDR3 contains 15 residues. CDR3 sequence: CASSDGTGGNEKLFF. The CDR3 nucleotides read TGTGCCAGCAGTGACGGGACAGGGGGTAATGAAAAACTGTTTTTT.

CDR3 loop: CSAAGTVEETQYF. The CDR3 nucleotides read TGCAGCGCTGCCGGGACAGTGGAAGAGACCCAGTACTTC. The genes are TRBV29-1 and TRBJ2-5, with 7 bases matching TRBD1. With 7 bases clipped from V and 3 bases from J, the junction kept 8 bases outside the gene matches. CDR3 length equals 13 residues. Germline V gives CDR1 SQVTM, CDR2 ANQGSEA.

This clone was seen a single time. V usage is TRBV11-3 and J usage is TRBJ2-3, with 8 bases fitting TRBD1. The CDR3 runs 16 residues. The germline gives CDR1 SGHNT, CDR2 YENEEA. V shed 4 bases and J 2 bases; nucleotides not matched to a gene: 8. The CDR3 DNA reads as TGTGCCAGCAGCTCCCGGACAGGGATTAACACAGATACGCAGTATTTT. Encoded protein: CASSSRTGINTDTQYF.